Described below is a single TCR beta chain sequence and its context. Antigen unknown. The data were obtained in a study of T cell repertoires in cytomegalovirus infection. Across the whole study: Signatures in public TCR beta sequences pointed to both CMV infection and matching HLA type.

Study-wide results and caveats: Across the ex vivo response, the dominant clonotypes were HLA-C-restricted CMV-specific TCR beta clonotypes.

TCRdb reprocessed the reads via MiXCR and lists one record per CDR3 protein. The sample records approximately 500,000 distinct CDR3 sequences, 25% to 35% being singletons. With V trimmed by 4 bases and J by 6 bases, 8 bases remained unmatched. CDR3 size: 15 residues. Germline V gene sequence: CDR1 ENHRY, CDR2 SYGVKD. Source: cultured PBMCs, taken from culture after CMV antigen stimulation. This receptor was identified in a human donor in good health (CMV status not recorded). Some clones in this sample may be carry-over from other donors' samples. V and J are TRBV10-3 and TRBJ2-7; 11 bases align to TRBD2. CDR3 coding DNA: TGTGCCATCAGTGGACTAGCGGGACAGACGGGCGAGCAGTACTTC. Protein: CAISGLAGQTGEQYF.